The TCR beta chain described here comes from a study of cytomegalovirus exposure and HLA in healthy donors. The study's findings and limits: A prior analysis recorded that most TCR beta V segments were productive about 90% or about 30% of the time.

The CDR3 runs 19 residues. Trimming took 0 bases from V and 3 from J; bases not matched to a gene: 13. Germline lookup yields CDR1 SGHTA and CDR2 FQGTGA. This clone appeared once. Its antigen remains unidentified. The PCR contained 60 Vbeta and 13 Jbeta primers. Data came from immunoSEQ multiplex PCR; TCRdb stores just in-frame clones and leaves some out. The data contain 110,000 to 150,000 clones, around four fifths of them seen just once; the ten biggest clones take up more than 3%. Sequencing was done on a sample of PBMCs. The receptor comes from a male donor in good health and CMV-seronegative. The chain couples TRBV7-3 to TRBJ2-3, with 9 positions matching TRBD2. The CDR3 DNA reads TGTGCCAGCAGCTTAACGGGGGGGGGAGCGGGAGGCTCAACAGATACGCAGTATTTT. Translation gives CASSLTGGGAGGSTDTQYF.